This T cell receptor (beta chain) was observed in a study of blood T cell repertoires in COVID-19. Per germline, CDR1 SNHLY and CDR2 FYNNEI. The V end was cut by 6 bases, the J end by 0 bases, with 8 bases between. The CDR3 contains 13 residues. This clone was counted a few times. Original handling: Cell counts per sample came from amplifying reference gene primers. Profiled with immunoSEQ multiplex PCR; TCRdb holds only in-frame clones, not every one. The DNA was the basis for D and trimming; V, J and clone size are from that table. This table holds some 180,000 clones, about four fifths found once. Source material: peripheral blood. This receptor was obtained from a woman of 80 years or more with acute or convalescent COVID-19. The chain links TRBV2 to TRBJ1-1; D is unresolved. CDR3 DNA sequence: TGTGCCAGCAGCGTACATATGAACACTGAAGCTTTCTTT. As protein: CASSVHMNTEAFF.